The entry that follows covers one T cell receptor beta chain sequence. TCRdb keeps only in-frame clones here, not all; method: immunoSEQ multiplex PCR. The sample lists around 40,000 clones; about 92% were seen once. These data originate in a study of T cell changes during pregnancy in multiple sclerosis. Germline loops: CDR1 SGHTA, CDR2 FQGNSA. V was clipped by 0 bases and J by 9 bases; unmatched bases: 2. The CDR3 consists of 13 residues. This rearrangement joins TRBV7-2 to TRBJ1-1; the match to TRBD1 covers 9 bases. Here the sequenced sample was CD4+ T cells from peripheral blood mononuclear cells, taken in the third trimester of pregnancy. The origin of this receptor is a female donor with multiple sclerosis, enrolled in a pregnancy study. In nucleotides, the CDR3 is TGTGCCAGCAGCTTAGCGGGACAGGGAAAAGCTTTCTTT. This gives the protein CASSLAGQGKAFF.